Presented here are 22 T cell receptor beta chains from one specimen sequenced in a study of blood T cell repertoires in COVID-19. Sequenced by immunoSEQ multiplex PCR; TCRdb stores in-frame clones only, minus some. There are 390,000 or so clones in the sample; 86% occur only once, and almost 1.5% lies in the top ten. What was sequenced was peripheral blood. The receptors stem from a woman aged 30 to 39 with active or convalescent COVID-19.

CDR3 coding DNA: TGCGCCAGCAGCCTTAGCGCGAACACCGGGGAGCTGTTTTTT. It encodes CASSLSANTGELFF. The chain joins TRBV4-1 to TRBJ2-2; a possible D gene is TRBD2 (5 bases). V shed 4 bases and J shed 0 bases, with 6 bases lying between them. CDR3 size: 14 residues. The V gene's germline CDR1 is MGHRA and CDR2 YSYEKL.

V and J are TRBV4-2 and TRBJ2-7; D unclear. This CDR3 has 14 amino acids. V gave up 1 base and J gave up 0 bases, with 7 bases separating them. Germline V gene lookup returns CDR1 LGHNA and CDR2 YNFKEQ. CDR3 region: CASSQGGVSYEQYF. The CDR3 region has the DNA TGTGCCAGCAGCCAAGGAGGAGTCTCCTACGAGCAGTACTTC.

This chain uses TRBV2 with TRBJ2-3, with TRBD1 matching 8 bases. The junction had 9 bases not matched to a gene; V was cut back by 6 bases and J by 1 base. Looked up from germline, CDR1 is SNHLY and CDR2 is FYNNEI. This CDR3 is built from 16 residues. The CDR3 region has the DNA TGTGCCAGCAGAAAACCTCCGGACAGGGGCACAGATACGCAGTATTTT. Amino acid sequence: CASRKPPDRGTDTQYF.

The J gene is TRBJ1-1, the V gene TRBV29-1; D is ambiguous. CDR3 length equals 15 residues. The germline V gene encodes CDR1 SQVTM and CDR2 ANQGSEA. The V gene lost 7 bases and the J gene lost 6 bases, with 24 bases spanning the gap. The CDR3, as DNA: TGCAGCGCCTCCAGGCCCGTAACTGATACCCCTGAAGCTTTCTTT. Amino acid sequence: CSASRPVTDTPEAFF.

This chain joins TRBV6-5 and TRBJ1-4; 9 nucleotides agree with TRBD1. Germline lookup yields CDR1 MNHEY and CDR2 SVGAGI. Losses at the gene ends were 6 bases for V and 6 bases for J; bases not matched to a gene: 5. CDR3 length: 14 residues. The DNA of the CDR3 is TGTGCCAGCAGCTTAGACAGGGGGGATGAAAAACTGTTTTTT. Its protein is CASSLDRGDEKLFF.

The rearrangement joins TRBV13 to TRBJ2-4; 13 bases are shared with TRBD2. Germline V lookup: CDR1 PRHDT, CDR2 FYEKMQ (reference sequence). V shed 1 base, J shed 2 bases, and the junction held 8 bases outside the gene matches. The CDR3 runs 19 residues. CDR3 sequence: CASSLEGTSGDPTKNIQYF. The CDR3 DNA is TGTGCCAGCAGCTTAGAGGGGACTAGCGGGGACCCCACCAAAAACATTCAGTACTTC.

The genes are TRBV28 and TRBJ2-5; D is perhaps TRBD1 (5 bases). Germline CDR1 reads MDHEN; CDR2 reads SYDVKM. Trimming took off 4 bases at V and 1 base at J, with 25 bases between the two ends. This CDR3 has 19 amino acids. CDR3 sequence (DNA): TGTGCCAGCAGTTCCACAGTCCACCAGGGCCCGAGAGGCCAAGAGACCCAGTACTTC. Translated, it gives CASSSTVHQGPRGQETQYF.

CDR3 region: CASSPHYRRCNQPQHF. Written as DNA, the CDR3 is TGTGCCAGCAGCCCTCACTACAGGAGATGCAATCAGCCCCAGCATTTT. The genes are TRBV21-1 and TRBJ1-5; no DNA check was done on the table's D call, TRBD1. TRBV21-1 is noted as a pseudogene. CDR3 length equals 16 residues.

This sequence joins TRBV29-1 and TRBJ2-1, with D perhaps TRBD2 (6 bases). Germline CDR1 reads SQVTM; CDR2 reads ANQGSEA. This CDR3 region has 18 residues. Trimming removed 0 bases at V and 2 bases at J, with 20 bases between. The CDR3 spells CSVEDDRDSKRPYNEQFF. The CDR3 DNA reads TGCAGCGTTGAAGACGACCGGGACTCCAAAAGGCCCTACAATGAGCAGTTCTTC.

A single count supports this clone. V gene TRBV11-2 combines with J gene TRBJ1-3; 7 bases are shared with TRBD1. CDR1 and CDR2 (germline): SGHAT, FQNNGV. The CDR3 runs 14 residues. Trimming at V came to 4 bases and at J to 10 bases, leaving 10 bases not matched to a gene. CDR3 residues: CASSSRTGLGTIYF. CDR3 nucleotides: TGTGCCAGCAGCTCCCGGACAGGTCTAGGGACCATATATTTT.

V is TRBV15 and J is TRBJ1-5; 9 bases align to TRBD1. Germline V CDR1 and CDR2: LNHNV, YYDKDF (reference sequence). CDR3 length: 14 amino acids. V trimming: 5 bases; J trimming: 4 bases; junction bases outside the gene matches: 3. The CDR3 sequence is CATSGDRVNQPQHF. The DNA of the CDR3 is TGTGCCACCAGCGGGGACAGGGTGAATCAGCCCCAGCATTTT.

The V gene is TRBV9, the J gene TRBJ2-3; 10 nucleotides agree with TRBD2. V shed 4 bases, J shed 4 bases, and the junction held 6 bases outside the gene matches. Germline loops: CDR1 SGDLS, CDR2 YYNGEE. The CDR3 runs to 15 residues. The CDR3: CASSTAGGLADTQYF. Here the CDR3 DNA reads TGTGCCAGCAGCACAGCGGGGGGGCTAGCAGATACGCAGTATTTT.

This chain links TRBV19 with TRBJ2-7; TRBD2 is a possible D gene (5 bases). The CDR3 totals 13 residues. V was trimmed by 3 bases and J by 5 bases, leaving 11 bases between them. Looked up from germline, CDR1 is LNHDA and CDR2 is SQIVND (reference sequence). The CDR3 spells CASSILGSDEQYF. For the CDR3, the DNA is TGTGCCAGTAGTATTCTAGGGAGCGACGAGCAGTACTTC.

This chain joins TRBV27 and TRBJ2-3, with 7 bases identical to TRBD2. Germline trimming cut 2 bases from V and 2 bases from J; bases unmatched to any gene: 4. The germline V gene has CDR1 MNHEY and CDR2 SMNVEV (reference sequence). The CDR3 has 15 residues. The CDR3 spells CASSLLADFTDTQYF. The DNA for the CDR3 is TGTGCCAGCAGTTTACTAGCGGATTTCACAGATACGCAGTATTTT.

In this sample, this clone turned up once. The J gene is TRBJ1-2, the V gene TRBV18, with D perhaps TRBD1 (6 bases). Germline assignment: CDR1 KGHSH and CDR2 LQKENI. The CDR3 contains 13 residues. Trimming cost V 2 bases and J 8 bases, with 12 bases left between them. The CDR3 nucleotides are TGTGCCAGCTCACCATCGGACAGCAGGGGCTACACCTTC. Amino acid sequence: CASSPSDSRGYTF.

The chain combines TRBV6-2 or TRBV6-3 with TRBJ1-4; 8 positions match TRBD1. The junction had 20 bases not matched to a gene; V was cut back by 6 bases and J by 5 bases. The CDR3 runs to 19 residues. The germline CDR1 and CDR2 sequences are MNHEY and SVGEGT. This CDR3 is CASSPYHPRGQAGNEKLFF. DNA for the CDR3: TGTGCCAGCAGCCCTTATCACCCCAGGGGGCAGGCAGGAAATGAAAAACTGTTTTTT.

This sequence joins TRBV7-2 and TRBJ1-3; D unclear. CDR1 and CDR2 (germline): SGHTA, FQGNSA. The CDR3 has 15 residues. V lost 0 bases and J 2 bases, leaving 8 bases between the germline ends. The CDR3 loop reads CASSLALAAGNTIYF. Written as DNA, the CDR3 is TGTGCCAGCAGCTTAGCGCTGGCAGCTGGAAACACCATATATTTT.

The CDR3 loop is CASSLSPGTLNSPLHF. The CDR3 coding sequence is TGTGCCAGCAGTTTATCGCCGGGAACTCTTAATTCACCCCTCCACTTT. This rearrangement joins TRBV27 to TRBJ1-6; unclear D gene. In germline, CDR1 is MNHEY, CDR2 SMNVEV (reference sequence). V lost 0 bases and J 6 bases, leaving 12 bases between the germline ends. This CDR3 is built from 16 residues.

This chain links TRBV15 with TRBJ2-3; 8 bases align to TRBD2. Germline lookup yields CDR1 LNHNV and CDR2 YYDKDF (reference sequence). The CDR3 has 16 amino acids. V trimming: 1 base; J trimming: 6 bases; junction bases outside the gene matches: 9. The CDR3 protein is CATSRVTGGPGDTQYF. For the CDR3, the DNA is TGTGCCACCAGCAGAGTCACGGGAGGGCCCGGCGATACGCAGTATTTT.

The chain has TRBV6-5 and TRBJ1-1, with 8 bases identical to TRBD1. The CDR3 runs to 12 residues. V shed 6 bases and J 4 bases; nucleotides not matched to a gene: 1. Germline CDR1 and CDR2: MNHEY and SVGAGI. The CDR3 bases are TGTGCCAGCAGGGACAGGGTCACTGAAGCTTTCTTT. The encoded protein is CASRDRVTEAFF.

CDR3 loop: CAWRTGGRFGYTF. The DNA of the CDR3 is TGTGCCTGGAGGACAGGGGGCCGGTTTGGCTACACCTTC. V and J are TRBV30 and TRBJ1-2; 10 nucleotides align to TRBD1. Germline-derived CDR1 and CDR2 are GTSNPN and SVGIG (reference sequence). This CDR3 comprises 13 residues. The ends lost 3 bases at V and 7 bases at J; junction bases unmatched: 5.

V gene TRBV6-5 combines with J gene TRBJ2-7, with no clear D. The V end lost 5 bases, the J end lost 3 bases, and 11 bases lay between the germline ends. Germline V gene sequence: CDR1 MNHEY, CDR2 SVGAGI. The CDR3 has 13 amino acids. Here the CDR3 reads CASSPGGGYEQYF. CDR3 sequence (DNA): TGTGCCAGCAGTCCCGGTGGCGGCTACGAGCAGTACTTC.